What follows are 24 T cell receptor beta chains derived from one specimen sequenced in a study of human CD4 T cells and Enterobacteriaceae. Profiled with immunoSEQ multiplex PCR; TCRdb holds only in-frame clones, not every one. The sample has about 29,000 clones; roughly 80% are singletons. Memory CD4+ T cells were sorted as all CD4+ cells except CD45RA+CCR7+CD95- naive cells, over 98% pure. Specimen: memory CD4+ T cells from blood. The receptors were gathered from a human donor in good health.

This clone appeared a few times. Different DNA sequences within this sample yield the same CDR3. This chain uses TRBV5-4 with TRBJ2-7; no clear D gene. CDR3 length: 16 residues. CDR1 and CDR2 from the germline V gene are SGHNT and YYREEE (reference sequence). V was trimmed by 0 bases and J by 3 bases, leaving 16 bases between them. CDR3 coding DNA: TGTGCCAGCAGCTTGGCCGAGCACGGTTTAAACTACGAGCAGTACTTC. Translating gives CASSLAEHGLNYEQYF. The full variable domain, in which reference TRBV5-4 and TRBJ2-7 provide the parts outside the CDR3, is ETGVTQSPTHLIKTRGQQVTLRCSSQSGHNTVSWYQQALGQGPQFIFQYYREEENGRGNFPPRFSGLQFPNYSSELNVNALELDDSALYLCASSLAEHGLNYEQYFGPGTRLTVT.

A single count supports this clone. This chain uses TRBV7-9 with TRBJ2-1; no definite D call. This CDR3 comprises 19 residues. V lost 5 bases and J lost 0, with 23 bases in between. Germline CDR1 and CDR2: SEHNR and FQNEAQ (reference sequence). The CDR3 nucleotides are TGTGCCAGCAGCCCCCCTCTAGTTGGCCTTAGGGTCTCCTACAATGAGCAGTTCTTC. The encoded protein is CASSPPLVGLRVSYNEQFF. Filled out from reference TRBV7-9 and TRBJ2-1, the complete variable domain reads DTGVSQNPRHKITKRGQNVTFRCDPISEHNRLYWYRQTLGQGPEFLTYFQNEAQLEKSRLLSDRFSAERPKGSFSTLEIQRTEQGDSAMYLCASSPPLVGLRVSYNEQFFGPGTRLTVL.

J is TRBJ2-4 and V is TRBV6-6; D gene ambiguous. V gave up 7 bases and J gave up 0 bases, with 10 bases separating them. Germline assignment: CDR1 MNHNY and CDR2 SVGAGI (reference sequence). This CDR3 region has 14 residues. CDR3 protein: CASTGDLAKNIQYF. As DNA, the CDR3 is TGTGCCAGCACAGGCGACCTAGCCAAAAACATTCAGTACTTC.

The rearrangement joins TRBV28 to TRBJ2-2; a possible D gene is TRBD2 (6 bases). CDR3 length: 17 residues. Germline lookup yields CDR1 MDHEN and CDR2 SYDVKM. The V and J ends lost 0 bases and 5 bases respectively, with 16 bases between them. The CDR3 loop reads CASSLWGWSRETGELFF. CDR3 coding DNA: TGTGCCAGCAGTTTATGGGGTTGGAGTCGGGAGACCGGGGAGCTGTTTTTT. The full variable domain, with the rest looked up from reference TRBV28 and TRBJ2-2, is DVKVTQSSRYLVKRTGEKVFLECVQDMDHENMFWYRQDPGLGLRLIYFSYDVKMKEKGDIPEGYSVSREKKERFSLILESASTNQTSMYLCASSLWGWSRETGELFFGEGSRLTVL.

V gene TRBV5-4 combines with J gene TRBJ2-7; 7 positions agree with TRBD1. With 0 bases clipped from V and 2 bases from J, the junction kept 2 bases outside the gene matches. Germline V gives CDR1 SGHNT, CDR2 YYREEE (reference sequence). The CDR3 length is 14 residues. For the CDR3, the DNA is TGTGCCAGCAGCTTGGCAGGGGGTACCTACGAGCAGTACTTC. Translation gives CASSLAGGTYEQYF.

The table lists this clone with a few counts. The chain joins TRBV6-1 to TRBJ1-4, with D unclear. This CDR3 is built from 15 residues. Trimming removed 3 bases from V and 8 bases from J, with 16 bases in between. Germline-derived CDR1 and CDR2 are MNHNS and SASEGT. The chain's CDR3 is CASSDQSWVGEKLFF. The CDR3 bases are TGTGCCAGCAGTGACCAAAGTTGGGTAGGGGAAAAACTGTTTTTT.

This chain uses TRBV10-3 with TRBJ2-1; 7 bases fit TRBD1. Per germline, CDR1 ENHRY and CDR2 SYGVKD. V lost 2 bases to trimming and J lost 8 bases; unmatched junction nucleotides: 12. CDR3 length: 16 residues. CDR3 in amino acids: CAISEGVAGGRDEQFF. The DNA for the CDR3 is TGTGCCATCAGTGAGGGGGTGGCAGGGGGAAGGGATGAGCAGTTCTTC.

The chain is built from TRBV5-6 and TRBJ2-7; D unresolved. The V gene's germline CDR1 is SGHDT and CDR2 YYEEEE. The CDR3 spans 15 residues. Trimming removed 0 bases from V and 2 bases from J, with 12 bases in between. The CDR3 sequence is CASSLAGIATYEQYF. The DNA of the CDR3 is TGTGCCAGCAGCTTGGCCGGTATCGCCACCTACGAGCAGTACTTC.

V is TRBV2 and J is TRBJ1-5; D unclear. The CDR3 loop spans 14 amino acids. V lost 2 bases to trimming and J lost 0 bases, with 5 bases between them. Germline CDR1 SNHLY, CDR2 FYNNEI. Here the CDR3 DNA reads TGTGCCAGCAGTGAAAACTATAGCAATCAGCCCCAGCATTTT. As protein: CASSENYSNQPQHF.

The CDR3 is CASSFGGAIVQETQYF. In DNA, the CDR3 is TGTGCCAGCAGCTTTGGGGGGGCGATTGTACAAGAGACCCAGTACTTC. This chain joins TRBV7-2 and TRBJ2-5; possibly TRBD2 for D (7 bases). This CDR3 is 16 amino acids long. Per germline, CDR1 SGHTA and CDR2 FQGNSA. The V and J ends lost 3 bases and 2 bases respectively, with 16 bases between them.

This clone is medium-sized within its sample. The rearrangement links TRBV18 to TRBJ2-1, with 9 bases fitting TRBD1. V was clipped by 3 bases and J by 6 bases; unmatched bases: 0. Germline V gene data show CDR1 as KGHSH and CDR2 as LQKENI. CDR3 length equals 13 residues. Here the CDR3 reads CASSPDRGNEQFF. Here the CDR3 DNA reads TGTGCCAGCTCACCGGACAGGGGCAATGAGCAGTTCTTC.

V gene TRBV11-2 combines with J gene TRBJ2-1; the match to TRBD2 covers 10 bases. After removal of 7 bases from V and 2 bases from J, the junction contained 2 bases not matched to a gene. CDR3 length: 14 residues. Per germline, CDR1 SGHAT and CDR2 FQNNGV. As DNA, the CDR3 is TGTGCCAGCACCAGCGGGGGGGCCTACAATGAGCAGTTCTTC. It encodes CASTSGGAYNEQFF.

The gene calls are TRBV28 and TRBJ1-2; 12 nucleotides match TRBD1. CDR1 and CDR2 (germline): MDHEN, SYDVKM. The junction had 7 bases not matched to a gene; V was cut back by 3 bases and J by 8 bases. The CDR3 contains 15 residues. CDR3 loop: CASSLGDRGRVGYTF. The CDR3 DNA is TGTGCCAGCAGTTTGGGGGACAGGGGGCGCGTCGGCTACACCTTC.

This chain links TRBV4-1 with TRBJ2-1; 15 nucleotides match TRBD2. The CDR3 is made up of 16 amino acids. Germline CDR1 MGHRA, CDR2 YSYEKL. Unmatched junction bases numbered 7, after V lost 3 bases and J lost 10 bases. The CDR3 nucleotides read TGCGCCAGCAGCCAGGGGACTAGCGGGAGGCATAAGGAGCAGTTCTTC. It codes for CASSQGTSGRHKEQFF.

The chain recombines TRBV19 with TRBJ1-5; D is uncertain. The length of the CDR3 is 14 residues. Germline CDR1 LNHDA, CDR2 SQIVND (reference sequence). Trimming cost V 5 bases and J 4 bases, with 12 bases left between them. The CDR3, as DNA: TGTGCCAGTAGTTTCCAAGAGGGAAATCAGCCCCAGCATTTT. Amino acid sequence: CASSFQEGNQPQHF.

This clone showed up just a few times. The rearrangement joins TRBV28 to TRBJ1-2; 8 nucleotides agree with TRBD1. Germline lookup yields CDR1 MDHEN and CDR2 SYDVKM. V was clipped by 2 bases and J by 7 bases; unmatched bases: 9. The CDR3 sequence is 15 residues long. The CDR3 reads CASSLRGQGAFGYTF. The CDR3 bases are TGTGCCAGCAGTTTAAGGGGCCAGGGGGCTTTTGGCTACACCTTC.

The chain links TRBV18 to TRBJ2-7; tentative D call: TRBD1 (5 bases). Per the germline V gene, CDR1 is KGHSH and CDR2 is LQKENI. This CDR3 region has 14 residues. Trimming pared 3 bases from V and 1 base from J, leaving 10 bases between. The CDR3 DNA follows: TGTGCCAGCTCACCCCCCGCAGGGTCCTACGAGCAGTACTTC. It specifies CASSPPAGSYEQYF.

The CDR3 nucleotides are TGCAGCGAAACTAGCGGGAGGGCCTACAATGAGCAGTTCTTC. It translates to CSETSGRAYNEQFF. This rearrangement joins TRBV29-1 to TRBJ2-1; the match to TRBD2 covers 13 bases. V lost 7 bases and J lost 2; bases outside the gene matches: 2. Looked up from germline, CDR1 is SQVTM and CDR2 is ANQGSEA. The CDR3 loop spans 14 amino acids.

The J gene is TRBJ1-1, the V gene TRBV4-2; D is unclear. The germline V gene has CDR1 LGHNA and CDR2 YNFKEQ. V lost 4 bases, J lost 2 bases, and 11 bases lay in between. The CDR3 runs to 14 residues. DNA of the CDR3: TGTGCCAGCAGCCGCGGAGATCGTAACACTGAAGCTTTCTTT. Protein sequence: CASSRGDRNTEAFF.

The CDR3 loop is CASSSPPRQGPYEQYF. The CDR3 DNA follows: TGTGCCAGCAGCTCTCCGCCTCGGCAGGGCCCCTACGAGCAGTACTTC. The chain combines TRBV5-4 with TRBJ2-7; TRBD1 might be the D (5 bases). V lost 3 bases and J lost 2, with 18 bases in between. The CDR3 runs to 16 residues. Germline values: CDR1 SGHNT, CDR2 YYREEE (reference sequence).

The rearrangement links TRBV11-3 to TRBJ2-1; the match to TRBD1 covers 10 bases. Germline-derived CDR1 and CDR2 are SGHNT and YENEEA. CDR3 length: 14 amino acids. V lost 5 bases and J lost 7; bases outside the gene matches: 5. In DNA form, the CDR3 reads TGTGCCAGCAGCCCCCGACAGGGGGCGAATGAGCAGTTCTTC. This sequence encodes CASSPRQGANEQFF.

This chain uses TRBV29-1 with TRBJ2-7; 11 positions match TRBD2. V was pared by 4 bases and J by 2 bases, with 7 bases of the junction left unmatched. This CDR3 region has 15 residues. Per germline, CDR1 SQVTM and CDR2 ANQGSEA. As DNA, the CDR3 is TGCAGCGTTGTTGGTCCTAGCGGGAGGACCTACGAGCAGTACTTC. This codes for CSVVGPSGRTYEQYF.

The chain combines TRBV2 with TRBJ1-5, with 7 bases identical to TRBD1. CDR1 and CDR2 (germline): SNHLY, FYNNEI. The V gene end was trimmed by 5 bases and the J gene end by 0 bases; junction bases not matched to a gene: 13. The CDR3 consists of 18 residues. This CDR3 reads CASSYSRDSSYSNQPQHF. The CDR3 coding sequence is TGTGCCAGCAGTTACTCCCGGGACAGCAGCTATAGCAATCAGCCCCAGCATTTT.

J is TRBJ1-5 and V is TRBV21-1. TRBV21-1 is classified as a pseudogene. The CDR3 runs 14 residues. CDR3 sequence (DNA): TGTGCCAGCAGCAAACGAGAAGGCAATCAGCCCCAGCATTTT. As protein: CASSKREGNQPQHF.